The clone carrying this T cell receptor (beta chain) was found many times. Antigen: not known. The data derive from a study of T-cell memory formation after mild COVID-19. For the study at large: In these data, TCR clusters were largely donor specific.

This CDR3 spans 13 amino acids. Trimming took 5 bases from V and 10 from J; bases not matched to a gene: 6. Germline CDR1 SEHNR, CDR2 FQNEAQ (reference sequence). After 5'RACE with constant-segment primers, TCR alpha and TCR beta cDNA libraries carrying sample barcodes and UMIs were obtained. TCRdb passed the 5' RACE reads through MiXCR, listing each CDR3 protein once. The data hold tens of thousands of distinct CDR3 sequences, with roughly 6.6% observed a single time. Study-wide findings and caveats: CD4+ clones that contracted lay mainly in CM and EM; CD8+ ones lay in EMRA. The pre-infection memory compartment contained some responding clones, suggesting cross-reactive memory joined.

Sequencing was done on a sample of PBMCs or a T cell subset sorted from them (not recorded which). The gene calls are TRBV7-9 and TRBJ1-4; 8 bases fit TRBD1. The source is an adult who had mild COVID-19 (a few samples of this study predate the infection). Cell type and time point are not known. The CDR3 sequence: CASSAGQDGKLFF. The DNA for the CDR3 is TGTGCCAGCAGCGCGGGACAGGATGGAAAACTGTTTTTT.